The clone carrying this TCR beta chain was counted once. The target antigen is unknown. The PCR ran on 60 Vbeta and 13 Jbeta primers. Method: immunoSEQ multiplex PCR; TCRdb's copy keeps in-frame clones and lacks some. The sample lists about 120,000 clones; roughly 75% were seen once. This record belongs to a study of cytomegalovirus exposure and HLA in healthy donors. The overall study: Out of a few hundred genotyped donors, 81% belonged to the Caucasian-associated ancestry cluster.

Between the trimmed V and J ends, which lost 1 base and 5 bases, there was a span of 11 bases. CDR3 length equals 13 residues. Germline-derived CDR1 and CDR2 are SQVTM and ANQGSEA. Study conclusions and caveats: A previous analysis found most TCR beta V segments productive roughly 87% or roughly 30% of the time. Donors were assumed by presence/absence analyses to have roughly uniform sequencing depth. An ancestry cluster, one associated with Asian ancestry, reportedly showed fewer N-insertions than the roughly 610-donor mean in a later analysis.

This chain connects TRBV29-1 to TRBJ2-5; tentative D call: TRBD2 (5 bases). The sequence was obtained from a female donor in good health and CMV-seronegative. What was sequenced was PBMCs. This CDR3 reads CSVEVSLGETQYF. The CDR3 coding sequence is TGCAGCGTTGAAGTCTCACTAGGGGAGACCCAGTACTTC.